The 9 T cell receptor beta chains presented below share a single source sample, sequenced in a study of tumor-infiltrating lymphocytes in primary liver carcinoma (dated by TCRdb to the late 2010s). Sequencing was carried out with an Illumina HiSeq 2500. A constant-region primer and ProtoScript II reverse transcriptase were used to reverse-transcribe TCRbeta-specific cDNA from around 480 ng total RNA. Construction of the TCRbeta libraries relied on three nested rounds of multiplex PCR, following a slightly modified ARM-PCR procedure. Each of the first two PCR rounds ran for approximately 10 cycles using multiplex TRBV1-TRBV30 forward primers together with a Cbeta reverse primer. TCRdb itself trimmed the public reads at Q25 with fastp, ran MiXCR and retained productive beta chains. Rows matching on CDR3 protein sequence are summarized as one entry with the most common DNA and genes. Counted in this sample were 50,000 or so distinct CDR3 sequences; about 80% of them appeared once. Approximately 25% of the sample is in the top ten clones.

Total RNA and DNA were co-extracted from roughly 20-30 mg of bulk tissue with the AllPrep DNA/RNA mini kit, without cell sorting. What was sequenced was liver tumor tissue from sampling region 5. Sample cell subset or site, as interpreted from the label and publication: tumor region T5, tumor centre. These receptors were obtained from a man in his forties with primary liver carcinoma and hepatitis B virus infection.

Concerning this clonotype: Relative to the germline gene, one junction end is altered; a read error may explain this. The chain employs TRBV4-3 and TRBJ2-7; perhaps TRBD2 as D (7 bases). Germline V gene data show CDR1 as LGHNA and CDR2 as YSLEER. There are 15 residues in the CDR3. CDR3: CASSQNRGAGDDQYF. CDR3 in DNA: TGCGCCAGTAGCCAAAATAGGGGGGCGGGAGACGACCAGTACTTC.

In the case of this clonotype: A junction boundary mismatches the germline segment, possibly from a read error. This chain's CDR3 is CATSGTGVSGLAGEKQFF. The CDR3 nucleotides read TGTGCTACCAGTGGGACAGGCGTTTCGGGACTAGCGGGAGAAAAGCAGTTCTTC. The J gene is TRBJ2-1, the V gene TRBV24-1; 14 nucleotides line up with TRBD2. Germline V CDR1 and CDR2: KGHDR, SFDVKD. This CDR3 comprises 18 residues.

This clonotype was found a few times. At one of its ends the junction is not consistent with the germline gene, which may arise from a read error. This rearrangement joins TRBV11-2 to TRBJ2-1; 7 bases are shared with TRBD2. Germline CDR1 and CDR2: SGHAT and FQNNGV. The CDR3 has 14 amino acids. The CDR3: CASSTSVLYSEQFF. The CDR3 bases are TGTGCCAGCAGTACTAGCGTGCTCTACAGTGAGCAGTTCTTC.

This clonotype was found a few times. The CDR3 coding sequence is TGTGCCAGCAGCTTAGCCGGCCCAATGAACACTGAAGCTTTCTTT. As protein: CASSLAGPMNTEAFF. The rearrangement joins TRBV7-2 to TRBJ1-1; D is ambiguous. Trimming removed 0 bases at V and 0 bases at J, with 8 bases between. CDR3 length equals 15 residues. The germline gives CDR1 SGHTA, CDR2 FQGNSA.

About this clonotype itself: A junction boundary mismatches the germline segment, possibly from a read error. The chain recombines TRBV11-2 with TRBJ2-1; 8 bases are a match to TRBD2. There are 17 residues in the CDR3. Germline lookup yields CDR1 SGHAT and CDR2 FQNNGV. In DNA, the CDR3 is TGTGCCAGCAGCTTAGGTAAGGGCGGGAGGTTCTACTATGAGCAGTTCTTC. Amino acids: CASSLGKGGRFYYEQFF. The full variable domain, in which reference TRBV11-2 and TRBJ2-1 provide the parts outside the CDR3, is EAGVAQSPRYKIIEKRQSVAFWCNPISGHATLYWYQQILGQGPKLLIQFQNNGVVDDSQLPKDRFSAERLKGVDSTLKIQPAKLEDSAVYLCASSLGKGGRFYYEQFFGPGTRLTVL.

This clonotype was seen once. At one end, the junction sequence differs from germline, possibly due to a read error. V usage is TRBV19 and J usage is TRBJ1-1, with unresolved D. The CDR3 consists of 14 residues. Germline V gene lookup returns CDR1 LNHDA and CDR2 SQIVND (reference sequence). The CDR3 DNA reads TGTGCCAGAAGTATAAAGGCGTGGAACACTGAAGCTTTCTTT. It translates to CARSIKAWNTEAFF.

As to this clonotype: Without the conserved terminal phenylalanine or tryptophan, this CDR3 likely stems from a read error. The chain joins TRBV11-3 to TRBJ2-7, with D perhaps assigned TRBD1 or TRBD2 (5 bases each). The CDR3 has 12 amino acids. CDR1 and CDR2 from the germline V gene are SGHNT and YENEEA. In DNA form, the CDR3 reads TGTGCCGGCAGCTCTCAATGGGGGGAGCAGTACTTA. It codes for CAGSSQWGEQYL.

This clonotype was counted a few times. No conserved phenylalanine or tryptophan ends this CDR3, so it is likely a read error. The DNA of the CDR3 is TGTGCCAGCAGATGGCAGGCTACCAATGAGCAGTTCGTC. Translation: CASRWQATNEQFV. V and J are TRBV2 and TRBJ2-1, with unresolved D. V lost 6 bases to trimming and J lost 6 bases, with 12 bases between them. The length of the CDR3 is 13 residues. CDR1 is SNHLY and CDR2 is FYNNEI in the germline V gene.

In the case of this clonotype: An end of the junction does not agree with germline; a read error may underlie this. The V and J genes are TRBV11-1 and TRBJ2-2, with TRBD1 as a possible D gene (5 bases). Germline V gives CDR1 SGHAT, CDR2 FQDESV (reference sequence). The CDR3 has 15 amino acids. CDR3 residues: CTSSYTGSFSRELFF. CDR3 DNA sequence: TGTACCAGCAGCTATACAGGATCTTTCTCCCGGGAGCTGTTTTTT.